Each of the 6 T cell receptor beta chains below was sequenced from the same sample in a study of blood T cell repertoires in COVID-19. The table came from immunoSEQ multiplex PCR; TCRdb's copy has only in-frame clones and leaves some out. The sample yields 100,000 to 150,000 clones, 85% to 90% seen once. Sequencing used peripheral blood. The source of these receptors is an elderly woman with COVID-19, enrolled during active disease.

This clone came up a few times. The chain uses TRBV28 and TRBJ2-7, with D possibly being TRBD2 (6 bases). The CDR3 is 11 amino acids. V was pared by 7 bases and J by 6 bases, with 10 bases between. Germline CDR1 and CDR2: MDHEN and SYDVKM. CDR3 region: CASTARGEQYF. The CDR3 nucleotides are TGTGCCAGCACGGCGCGGGGCGAGCAGTACTTC.

The chain has TRBV4-1 and TRBJ1-6; TRBD1 aligns across 12 bases. Trimming at V came to 4 bases and at J to 9 bases, leaving 7 bases not matched to a gene. This CDR3 is built from 16 residues. Germline lookup yields CDR1 MGHRA and CDR2 YSYEKL. As DNA, the CDR3 is TGCGCCAGCAGCCTGGGACAGGGGGCGCAAGGTTCACCCCTCCACTTT. Residues: CASSLGQGAQGSPLHF.

This clone appeared a single time. The chain carries TRBV18 and TRBJ1-2; unclear D gene. CDR3 size: 14 residues. Trimming stripped 3 bases from V and 8 bases from J, with 16 bases between. The germline CDR1 and CDR2 sequences are KGHSH and LQKENI. CDR3 sequence (DNA): TGTGCCAGCTCACCCCTTGGCTTGGTGATCGGCTACACCTTC. It translates to CASSPLGLVIGYTF.

The CDR3 is CASSRGLESYNEQFF. The CDR3 nucleotides are TGTGCCAGCAGCCGGGGACTGGAGTCCTACAATGAGCAGTTCTTC. The chain uses TRBV6-4 and TRBJ2-1; possibly TRBD2 for D (6 bases). The CDR3 runs to 15 residues. Germline lookup yields CDR1 MRHNA and CDR2 SNTAGT. V was pared by 6 bases and J by 1 base, with 13 bases between.

The chain employs TRBV9 and TRBJ2-1, with D perhaps matching TRBD2 (5 bases). The CDR3 length is 15 residues. The germline CDR1 and CDR2 sequences are SGDLS and YYNGEE. With 1 base removed from V and 6 bases from J, the gap between germline ends came to 14 bases. CDR3 loop: CASSVSGGTSNEQFF. The CDR3 bases are TGTGCCAGCAGCGTATCAGGAGGAACTAGCAATGAGCAGTTCTTC.

The V gene is TRBV6-5, the J gene TRBJ2-2, with 7 nucleotides matching TRBD2. The germline gives CDR1 MNHEY, CDR2 SVGAGI. CDR3 length: 15 residues. V was pared by 7 bases and J by 1 base, with 6 bases of the junction left unmatched. CDR3 amino acids: CASKQAGLNTGELFF. As DNA, the CDR3 is TGTGCCAGCAAACAAGCGGGACTGAACACCGGGGAGCTGTTTTTT.